A selection of T cell receptor beta chains follows, all from one sample in a study of shared clonotypes between healthy human individuals. Assay used: immunoSEQ multiplex PCR; TCRdb lists only in-frame clones, some missing. The sample shows about 750,000 clones, 92% of them seen only once. The sequencing sample was made of naive CD8+ T cells sorted from blood. These receptors all come from a man in his thirties or forties in good health. CDR3s include the opening cysteine and the closing phenylalanine or tryptophan. The D gene is left open where the match is weak. Clone size is stated in some rows and not others, as once, few, many or a class when expanded.

d_gene,j_gene,abundance,v_gene,CDR3nt,CDR3aa
NA,TRBJ2-7,NA,TRBV11-2,TGTGCCAGCAGCCGGGGGCAGGTCCCGGGCGAGCAGTACTTC,CASSRGQVPGEQYF
TRBD2,TRBJ2-7,NA,TRBV5-6,TGTGCCAGCAGCTTCTGGGGCGGGAGCCTCACCTACGAGCAGTACTTC,CASSFWGGSLTYEQYF
NA,TRBJ1-1,NA,TRBV6-6,TGTGCCAGCAGAATCGACAGGCGGGACACTGAAGCTTTCTTT,CASRIDRRDTEAFF
TRBD2,TRBJ2-3,once,TRBV7-6,TGTGCCAGCAGCTTTGAACTAGCGGGAGAGAATACGCAGTATTTT,CASSFELAGENTQYF
NA,TRBJ2-7,once,TRBV7-9,TGTGCCAGCAGCTTGATAGGGGGCGAGCAGTACTTC,CASSLIGGEQYF
NA,TRBJ2-5,NA,TRBV5-4,TGTGCCAGCAGCTTGGGTCACAACGTGGAGACCCAGTACTTC,CASSLGHNVETQYF
NA,TRBJ2-1,NA,TRBV5-1,TGCGCCAGCAGCTTGGAATTTTTAGCGGAGGGCCATTACAATGAGCAGTTCTTC,CASSLEFLAEGHYNEQFF
TRBD1,TRBJ1-4,NA,TRBV2,TGTGCCAGCAGTAAGACAGGGGGCATTTCGGACGAAAAACTGTTTTTT,CASSKTGGISDEKLFF
TRBD1,TRBJ1-4,NA,TRBV28,TGTGCCAGCAGGCCTCAGGGGGCTTGGGGTGTGAAACTGTTTTTT,CASRPQGAWGVKLFF
NA,TRBJ2-7,NA,TRBV5-1,TGCGCCAGCAGCTTGAGTCTAGGGTCCTCCTACGAGCAGTACTTC,CASSLSLGSSYEQYF
NA,TRBJ1-1,NA,TRBV2,TGTGCCAGCGGGGCAGGGGCAGGCACTGAAGCTTTCTTT,CASGAGAGTEAFF
NA,TRBJ2-7,NA,TRBV6-6,TGTGCCAGCAGTTACTCGATGGGGAAAGAGCAGTACTTC,CASSYSMGKEQYF
NA,TRBJ1-1,NA,TRBV9,TGTGCCAGCAGCCTAGGACCGGGGGCTGAAGCTTTCTTT,CASSLGPGAEAFF
NA,TRBJ2-7,NA,TRBV21-1,TGTGCCAGCAGCAGGCGAACTAGCGGGAGCCTGAACGAGCAGTACTTC,CASSRRTSGSLNEQYF
TRBD1,TRBJ1-3,NA,TRBV11-2,TGTGCCAGCAGCCCAGACAGGGCTGGAAACACCATATATTTT,CASSPDRAGNTIYF
NA,TRBJ2-1,NA,TRBV5-4,TGTGCCAGCAGTCCTCAGGGCTATGAGCAGTTCTTC,CASSPQGYEQFF
NA,TRBJ2-3,NA,TRBV20-1,TGCAGTGCTAGAGAGACTCGTACGCAGTATTTT,CSARETRTQYF
NA,TRBJ2-2,NA,TRBV6-1,TGTGCCAGCAGTGAAGGTGGAGACGGGGAGCTGTTTTTT,CASSEGGDGELFF
NA,TRBJ1-1,NA,TRBV9,TGTGCCAGCGAGAGGTGGGAAGGCGGCGCTGAAGCTTTCTTT,CASERWEGGAEAFF
NA,TRBJ1-1,NA,TRBV7-9,TGTGCCAGCACTGGTACAGGTTCCACTGAAGCTTTCTTT,CASTGTGSTEAFF
TRBD2,TRBJ2-1,NA,TRBV2,TGTGCCAGCAGTGATTTGGCTAGCGGGTTTTCCTACAATGAGCAGTTCTTC,CASSDLASGFSYNEQFF
TRBD2,TRBJ2-7,NA,TRBV11-2,TGTGCCAGCAGCTTATGGACTAGCGGGAAATACGAGCAGTACTTC,CASSLWTSGKYEQYF
NA,TRBJ2-7,NA,TRBV29-1,TGCAGCGTTCAACTAGGGACGGGCAACGAGCAGTACTTC,CSVQLGTGNEQYF
NA,TRBJ2-1,NA,TRBV11-2,TGTGCCAGCAGCCCCCCGGTGGGAGTTTACAATGAGCAGTTCTTC,CASSPPVGVYNEQFF
NA,TRBJ1-2,NA,TRBV9,TGTGCCAGCAGCACCTACAGCGCCGGCTACACCTTC,CASSTYSAGYTF
TRBD2,TRBJ2-7,few,TRBV10-3,TGTGCCATCAGCTTAGCCGGGACTAGCGGGAGTTACGAGCAGTACTTC,CAISLAGTSGSYEQYF
NA,TRBJ2-3,once,TRBV21-1,TGTGCCAGCACCCTCCCGGTGGTTCTACCCGACCCGAAGCCGTATTTT,CASTLPVVLPDPKPYF
TRBD2,TRBJ2-7,NA,TRBV4-3,TGCGCCAGCAGCCCCCAGCTAACTAGCGGCTACGAGCAGTACTTC,CASSPQLTSGYEQYF
NA,TRBJ2-3,NA,TRBV6-5,TGTGCCACCCGGACGGCGACAACAGATACGCAGTATTTT,CATRTATTDTQYF
NA,TRBJ2-7,NA,TRBV7-9,TGTGCCAGCAGCTTACAAGAGAGGCCCCACGAGCAGTACTTC,CASSLQERPHEQYF
NA,TRBJ2-3,NA,TRBV15,TGTGCCACCAGCTGGATCCCTAGCACAGATACGCAGTATTTT,CATSWIPSTDTQYF
NA,TRBJ2-7,NA,TRBV28,TGTGCCAGCTGGGGGACGGAGACCTACGAGCAGTACTTC,CASWGTETYEQYF
TRBD1,TRBJ2-3,NA,TRBV30,TGTGCCTGGAGTACCGGGACAGGGGGGACAGATACGCAGTATTTT,CAWSTGTGGTDTQYF
NA,TRBJ1-5,NA,TRBV19,TGTGCCAGTACTAAGGTGGGACATAGTAATCAGCCCCAGCATTTT,CASTKVGHSNQPQHF
TRBD2,TRBJ2-7,NA,TRBV7-9,TGTGCCAGCAGCGGGGGACTAGGCCTCTACGAGCAGTACTTC,CASSGGLGLYEQYF
NA,TRBJ2-2,NA,TRBV4-1,TGCGCCAGCAGCCAATTGGTCGGGGCGGACCTCCCCGGGGAGCTGTTTTTT,CASSQLVGADLPGELFF
TRBD2,TRBJ2-2,NA,TRBV6-6,TGTGCCAGCAGCCAACTAGCGGGAGTCGAGGACGGGGAGCTGTTTTTT,CASSQLAGVEDGELFF
TRBD2,TRBJ2-2,NA,TRBV5-6,TGTGCCAGCAGCTTGGTGGGAGGGCGAGGGGAGCTGTTTTTT,CASSLVGGRGELFF
TRBD1,TRBJ1-3,NA,TRBV7-2,TGTGCCAGCAGCCGGGGCAGGGGGATAAACACCATATATTTT,CASSRGRGINTIYF
TRBD2,TRBJ2-5,NA,TRBV5-1,TGCGCCAGCAGCTCTTGGGGAGGGAGCCAAGAGACCCAGTACTTC,CASSSWGGSQETQYF
NA,TRBJ2-7,NA,TRBV19,TGTGCCAGTAGTACCGGGACTCTCAGTAACGAGCAGTACTTC,CASSTGTLSNEQYF
NA,TRBJ2-7,NA,TRBV11-3,TGTGCCAGCAGCTTAGTTCGGGACACGAGCTCCTACGAGCAGTACTTC,CASSLVRDTSSYEQYF
TRBD2,TRBJ2-1,NA,TRBV28,TGTGCCAGCCTACCGGGACTAGCGGTTTTTGAGCAGTTCTTC,CASLPGLAVFEQFF